The following is a TCR beta chain sequence with its context. What it recognizes is unknown. This entry belongs to a study of T cells in localized non-small cell lung cancer. Regarding the study as a whole: Adjacent uninvolved lung tissue had the highest T cell clonality, exceeding tumor. Prolonged overall survival went with higher T cell density in the blood. Of the top 100 tumor clones, median around 60 were in adjacent lung, 25 to 35 among its top 100. One tumor region alone was sequenced, and heterogeneity therefore remains possible.

The data were produced by immunoSEQ multiplex PCR, yet TCRdb's version contains in-frame clones alone and is incomplete. The sample carries approximately 67,000 clones, approximately 84% recorded once. Trimming took 4 bases from V and 10 from J, leaving 11 bases between them. Germline V gene data show CDR1 as SNHLY and CDR2 as FYNNEI. The CDR3 contains 12 residues. The sample was peripheral blood, taken before any cancer treatment. The chain carries TRBV2 and TRBJ2-1; D is undetermined. This receptor was obtained from a female donor aged 60 or older with stage I lung adenocarcinoma. CDR3: CASSVWVQEQFF. CDR3 bases: TGTGCCAGCAGTGTCTGGGTGCAGGAGCAGTTCTTC.